This T cell receptor beta chain is from a study of cytomegalovirus exposure and HLA in healthy donors (TCRdb year 2017). For context, the study as a whole: An earlier analysis of under 600 of the donors reported about 250 Gb of sequence data and roughly 110 million unique TCR beta sequences from roughly 180 million T cells. Roughly 300 gigabases of sequencing data and around 85 million unique TCR sequences made up an early release that covered over 550 HLA-typed donors. Of the roughly 400 genotyped donors, approximately 80% fell in the genetic ancestry cluster associated with self-reported Caucasian donors. The study was designed to test whether signatures of past pathogen exposure could be identified by cataloging public T cell receptors. The study profiled the T cell repertoires of hundreds of subjects by immunosequencing and related them to cytomegalovirus serostatus. In addition to the first cohort of about 650 subjects, a separate validation cohort of 100 to 150 different subjects was used. High-throughput TCR immunosequencing, statistical association of individual TCRs with disease status, and machine learning were combined to predict cytomegalovirus infection status. To study patterns of TCR occurrence, a later analysis re-analyzed previously published TCR beta repertoires from around 660 donors and added high-resolution HLA genotyping. Rather than using new phenotypic data, the later analysis identified candidate immune exposures from TCR beta sequences and from how often those sequences occurred across donors. In an earlier analysis of roughly 540 of the donors, high-throughput TCR beta sequencing was used to judge whether each TCR beta V gene segment behaved as functional or pseudogenic. Donor age, sex, ethnicity and CMV serostatus were compiled together with the repertoire data. A later genetic analysis used genome-wide SNP genotypes for about 55% of the 666 donors, treating that subset as a discovery cohort. Every discovery cohort repertoire had been produced on one sequencing platform. Class I and class II HLA loci were covered by the typing at four-digit resolution. The number of donors typed differed by locus, with 629-630 for A, B, C, DRB1 and DQB1, about 500 for DQA1, some 570 for DPA1, and 450 to 480 for DPB1. Because of strong linkage in the cohort, five DR-DQ haplotypes were treated as single units for association and clustering. Across some 400 genotyped donors of the cohort, an average of about 250,000 unique TCR beta nucleotide sequences per donor were sequenced, and 15% to 20% of those sequences were non-productive.

The cohort comprised 550 to 700 healthy bone marrow donors. At the time of sampling, all cohort members were nominally healthy, though unrecorded immune exposures were likely present. The donor tested CMV seronegative, placing the donor among the 352 seronegative members of the cohort. Each donor provided a peripheral blood sample, and peripheral blood mononuclear cells were used for TCR beta sequencing. Genomic DNA was extracted from the blood cell samples with the Qiagen DNeasy Blood Extraction Kit. A note on this clone: No antigen is known for it. Per-base qualities were not stored, and no clone one base away is much larger.

Overall results and qualifications from the work: According to a later analysis, TCR association rates differed among HLA loci, with DRB1 alleles showing the most associated TCRs and HLA-C alleles showing the fewest. A further reported finding was that TCR beta sequences accurately predicted the HLA-A and HLA-B alleles for most subjects in the first cohort. V-gene and J-gene trimming of TCR beta chains was associated with a missense DCLRE1C variant in a later genetic analysis, and the association was replicated in an independent cohort. When HLA alleles, especially DR and DQ, strongly co-occurred, attributing TCR associations to individual alleles was difficult. Most TCR sequences were seen in very few donors, while some public TCRs were found in many individuals. Linkage disequilibrium might explain the correlated functional status among segregating V segments, but an unknown experimental factor could not be excluded. The study listed 170 or so TCR beta chains as associated with cytomegalovirus. In vitro tests confirmed that a few of the cytomegalovirus-associated TCR beta chains recognize cytomegalovirus antigens. The sequencing pipeline was judged likely to have produced a cluster of highly shared sequence variants as a technical artifact. The authors suggested that the approach could potentially be extended to other disease states and immunological phenotypes. The classifier was reported to diagnose cytomegalovirus status with high specificity and sensitivity in both the original and validation cohorts. The 87-base-pair reads could not distinguish some IMGT-functional V segments, including TRBV6-2 and TRBV6-3, so those segments were excluded. In a later analysis, HLA-associated TCR beta chains showed more clonal expansion and lower generation probabilities than non-associated chains that were equally common. Seventeen rarely observed V segments, including chromosome 9 orphons, were excluded from the earlier analysis of approximately 600 of the donors because counts were too low. An earlier analysis of around 500 of the donors showed that most TCR beta V segments appeared in productive rearrangements either about 90% or about 30% of the time, which broadly matched IMGT annotations. According to a later genetic analysis, donors in an Asian-associated ancestry cluster had fewer N-insertions in productive TCRs than the roughly 670-donor mean. In this cohort, only TCR beta chains were sequenced, and detectable features were limited by the absence of alpha or paired-chain data. Most CMV-associated TCR beta chains appeared to be HLA-restricted in a later analysis, and the HLA associations seemed to be driven largely by CMV exposure. Specific HLA alleles were associated with some 15,000 TCR beta sequences at a false discovery rate of 0.05 in a later analysis. Because some donors lacked HLA typing at each locus, the association tests relied only on the typed subset. According to a later analysis, parvovirus B19, influenza, CMV and Epstein-Barr virus appeared linked to several top co-occurrence clusters. For the cohort, immune exposure information was limited to CMV serostatus. Presence/absence analyses assumed roughly uniform sequencing depth across donors, an assumption that may not hold.

The CDR3, from cysteine to phenylalanine, totals 13 residues. The DNA shown is the 39-base CDR3, in frame from base 1. CDR1 and CDR2, per the germline V gene, are MNHEY and SVGAGI. Clipping removes 4 bases from V and 6 bases from J, with 3 as the unmatched junction base count. The library was built by means of the immunoSEQ multiplex PCR assay. A mixture of 60 forward primers for TCR Vbeta segments and 13 reverse primers for TCR Jbeta segments was used in the multiplex PCR. A multiplex PCR assay on genomic DNA amplified the CDR3 region of rearranged TCR beta genes. Amplified TCR beta libraries were sequenced as 87-base-pair reads on the Illumina HiSeq System. Per the original workflow: Across the roughly 670 repertoires, a later analysis counted approximately 75 million unique TCR beta chains, some 11 million of which were shared by at least two donors. Raw reads were error-corrected and collapsed into unique sequences with a nearest-neighbor algorithm that merged closely related sequences to remove PCR and sequencing errors. V, D and J gene segments were assigned by aligning CDR3 sequences to IMGT reference sequences. For a sequence to be retained, at least a six-nucleotide match to both a V gene segment and a J gene segment was required. A rearrangement counted as productive if the CDR3 had no stop codons and remained in frame with V and J, and every other rearrangement counted as non-productive. CDR3 was defined according to IMGT convention as the region running from the second conserved V-encoded cysteine to the conserved J-encoded phenylalanine. In an earlier analysis of 587 of the donors, sequences lacking an unambiguous match to a single V gene segment were excluded. An earlier analysis of fewer than 750 of the donors called V segments functional above 56.7% productive rearrangements and segregating when the between-donor standard deviation exceeded 5%. A statistical classification framework was built to diagnose cytomegalovirus status from the catalog of TCR beta chain sequences. A later analysis assigned V and J genes by comparing TCR nucleotide sequences with IMGT/GENE-DB human TR gene sequences. In a later analysis, CDR3 sequences and most-parsimonious VDJ recombination scenarios were assigned using the TCRdist pipeline. In a later analysis, every TCR beta chain was defined by the combination of its CDR3 amino acid sequence and its V-gene family, and reads without a unique V-gene family were dropped. To address suspected cross-contamination and a sequencing artifact, a later analysis removed a few hundred highly shared, low-generation-probability nucleotide sequences. For each public chain, a later analysis derived a clonal expansion index from normalized ranks of inferred template counts within each repertoire. In a later analysis, generation probabilities were computed using a VDJ recombination model fitted to out-of-frame rearrangements, and the results were checked against IGoR. In a later analysis, TCR-TCR, TCR-HLA and TCR-CMV co-occurrence was scored with hypergeometric tests, and a repertoire-size bias correction was applied to TCR pairs. False discovery rates were estimated in a later analysis by permuting HLA or CMV assignments 20 times. In a later analysis, co-occurring TCRs were grouped using DBSCAN, with TCRdist sequence similarity added in when clustering inside HLA-allele-positive subsets. For co-occurrence clustering, repertoires with fewer than 30,000 or more than 120,000 public chains were excluded, along with four or five repertoires with anomalous nucleotide sharing. TCRdb mirrors the immuneACCESS table, restricted to in-frame sequences. Some clones are absent from its copies; in checked studies, under half trace to an unresolved V gene, and the reason for the others is unknown. That table gives V, J and clone size, and the DNA gave D and trimming. This sample has 170,000 or so clones in its table, and 80% to 85% of those were observed once. The ten largest clones take up more than 1.5% of the sample.

This TCR came from a man aged 18 to 29 in good health and CMV-seronegative. The sequenced material came from PBMCs. Recombination connected TRBV6-5 to TRBJ2-7, with TRBD1 matching 10 junction bases. In nucleotide form, the sequence is TGTGCCAGCAGTTCAGACAGGGGGCTCGAGCAGTACTTC. This sequence encodes CASSSDRGLEQYF.